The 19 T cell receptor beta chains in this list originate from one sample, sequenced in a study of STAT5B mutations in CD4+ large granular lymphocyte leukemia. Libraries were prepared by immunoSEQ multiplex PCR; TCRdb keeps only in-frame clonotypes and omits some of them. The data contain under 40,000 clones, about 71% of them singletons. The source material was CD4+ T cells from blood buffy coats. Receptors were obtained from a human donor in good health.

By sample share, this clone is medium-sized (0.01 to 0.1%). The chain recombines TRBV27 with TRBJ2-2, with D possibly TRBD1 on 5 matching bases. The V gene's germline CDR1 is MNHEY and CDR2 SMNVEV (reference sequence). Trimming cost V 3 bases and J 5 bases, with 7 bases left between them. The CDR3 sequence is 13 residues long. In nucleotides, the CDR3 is TGTGCCAGCAGTTTTCAGGGAACCGGGGAGCTGTTTTTT. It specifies CASSFQGTGELFF.

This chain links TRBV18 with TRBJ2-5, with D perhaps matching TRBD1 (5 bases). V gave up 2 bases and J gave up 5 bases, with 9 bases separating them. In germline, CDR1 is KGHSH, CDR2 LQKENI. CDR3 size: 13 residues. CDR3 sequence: CASSPGARETQYF. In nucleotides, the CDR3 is TGTGCCAGCTCACCAGGGGCCCGGGAGACCCAGTACTTC.

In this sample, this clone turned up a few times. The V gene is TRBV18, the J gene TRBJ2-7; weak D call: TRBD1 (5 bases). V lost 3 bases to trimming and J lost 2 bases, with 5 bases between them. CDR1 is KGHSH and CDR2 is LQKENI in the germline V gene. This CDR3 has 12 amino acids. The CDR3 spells CASSPDTYEQYF. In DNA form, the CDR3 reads TGTGCCAGCTCACCGGACACCTACGAGCAGTACTTC.

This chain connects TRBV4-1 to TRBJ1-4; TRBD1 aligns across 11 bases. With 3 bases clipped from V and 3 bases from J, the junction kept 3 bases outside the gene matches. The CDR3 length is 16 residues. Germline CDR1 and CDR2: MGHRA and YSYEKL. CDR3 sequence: CASSQEGQGANEKLFF. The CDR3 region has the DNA TGCGCCAGCAGCCAGGAGGGACAGGGGGCTAATGAAAAACTGTTTTTT.

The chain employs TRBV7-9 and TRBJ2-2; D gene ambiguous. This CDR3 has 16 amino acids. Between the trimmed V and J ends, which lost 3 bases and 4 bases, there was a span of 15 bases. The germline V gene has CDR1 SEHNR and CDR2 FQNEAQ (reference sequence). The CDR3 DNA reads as TGTGCCAGCAGCTTCCCCGGCTTGCGTGGCACCGGGGAGCTGTTTTTT. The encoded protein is CASSFPGLRGTGELFF.

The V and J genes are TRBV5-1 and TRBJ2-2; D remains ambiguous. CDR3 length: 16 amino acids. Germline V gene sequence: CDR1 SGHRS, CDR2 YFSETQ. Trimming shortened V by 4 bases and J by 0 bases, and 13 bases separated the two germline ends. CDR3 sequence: CASSLRLDANTGELFF. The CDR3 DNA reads TGCGCCAGCAGCCTGAGGCTGGACGCGAACACCGGGGAGCTGTTTTTT.

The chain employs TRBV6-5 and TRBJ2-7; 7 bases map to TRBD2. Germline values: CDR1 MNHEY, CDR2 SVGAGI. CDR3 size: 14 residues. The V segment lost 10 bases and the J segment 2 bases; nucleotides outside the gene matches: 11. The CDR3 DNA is TGTGCCACCCAAGGAGGCGGGAGAGCCTACGAGCAGTACTTC. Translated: CATQGGGRAYEQYF.

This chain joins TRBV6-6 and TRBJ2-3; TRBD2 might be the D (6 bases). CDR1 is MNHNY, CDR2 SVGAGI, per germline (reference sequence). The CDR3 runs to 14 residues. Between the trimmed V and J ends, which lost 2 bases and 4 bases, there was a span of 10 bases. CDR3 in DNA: TGTGCCAGCAGTTACAGCGGAGGGGCAGATACGCAGTATTTT. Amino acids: CASSYSGGADTQYF.

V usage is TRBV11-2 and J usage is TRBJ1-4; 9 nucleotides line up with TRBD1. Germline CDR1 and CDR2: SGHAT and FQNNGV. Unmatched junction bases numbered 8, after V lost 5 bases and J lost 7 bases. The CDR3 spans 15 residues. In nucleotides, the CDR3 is TGTGCCAGCAGCCCACAGGGGGCGATTGGTGAAAAACTGTTTTTT. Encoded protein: CASSPQGAIGEKLFF.

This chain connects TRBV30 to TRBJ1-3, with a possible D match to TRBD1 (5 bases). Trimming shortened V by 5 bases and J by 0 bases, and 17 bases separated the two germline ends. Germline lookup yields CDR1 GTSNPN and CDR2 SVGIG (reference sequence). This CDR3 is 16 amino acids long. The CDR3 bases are TGTGCCTGGGAGCCGGTGGGGGTCGACTCTGGAAACACCATATATTTT. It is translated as CAWEPVGVDSGNTIYF. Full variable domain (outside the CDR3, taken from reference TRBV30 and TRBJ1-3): SQTIHQWPATLVQPVGSPLSLECTVEGTSNPNLYWYRQAAGRGLQLLFYSVGIGQISSEVPQNLSASRPQDRQFILSSKKLLLSDSGFYLCAWEPVGVDSGNTIYFGEGSWLTVV.

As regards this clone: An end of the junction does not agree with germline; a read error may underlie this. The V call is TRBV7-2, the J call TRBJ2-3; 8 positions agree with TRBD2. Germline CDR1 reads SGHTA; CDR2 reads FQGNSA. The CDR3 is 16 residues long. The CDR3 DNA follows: TGTGCCAGCAGCCTAGCCGGGACTAGGGGCTCCGATACGCAGTATTTT. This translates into CASSLAGTRGSDTQYF.

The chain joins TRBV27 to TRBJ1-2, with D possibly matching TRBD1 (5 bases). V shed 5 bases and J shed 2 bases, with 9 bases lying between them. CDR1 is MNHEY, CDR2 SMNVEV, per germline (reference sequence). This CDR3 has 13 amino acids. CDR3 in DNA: TGTGCCAGCAGTATGTCAGGGAACTATGGCTACACCTTC. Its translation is CASSMSGNYGYTF.

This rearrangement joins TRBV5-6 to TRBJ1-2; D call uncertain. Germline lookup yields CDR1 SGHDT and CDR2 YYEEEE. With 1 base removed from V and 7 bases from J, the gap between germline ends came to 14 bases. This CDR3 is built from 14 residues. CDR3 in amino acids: CASSLRPAMAGYTF. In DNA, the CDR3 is TGTGCCAGCAGCTTGAGGCCCGCTATGGCTGGCTACACCTTC.

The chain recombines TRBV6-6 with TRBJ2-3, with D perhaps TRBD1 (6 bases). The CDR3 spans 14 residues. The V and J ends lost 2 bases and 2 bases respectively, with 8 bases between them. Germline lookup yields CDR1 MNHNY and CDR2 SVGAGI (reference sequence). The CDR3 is CASSYRDNTDTQYF. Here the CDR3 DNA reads TGTGCCAGCAGTTACCGGGACAACACAGATACGCAGTATTTT.

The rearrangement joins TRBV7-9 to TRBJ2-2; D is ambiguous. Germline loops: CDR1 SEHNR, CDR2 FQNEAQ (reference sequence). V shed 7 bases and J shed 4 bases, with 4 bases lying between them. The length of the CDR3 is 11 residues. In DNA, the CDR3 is TGTGCCAGCATCCCCACCGGGGAGCTGTTTTTT. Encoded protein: CASIPTGELFF.

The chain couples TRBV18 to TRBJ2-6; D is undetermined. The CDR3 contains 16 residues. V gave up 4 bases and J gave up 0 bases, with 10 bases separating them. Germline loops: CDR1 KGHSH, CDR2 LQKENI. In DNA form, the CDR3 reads TGTGCCAGCTCACAGGACGGCCCCTCTGGGGCCAACGTCCTGACTTTC. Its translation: CASSQDGPSGANVLTF.

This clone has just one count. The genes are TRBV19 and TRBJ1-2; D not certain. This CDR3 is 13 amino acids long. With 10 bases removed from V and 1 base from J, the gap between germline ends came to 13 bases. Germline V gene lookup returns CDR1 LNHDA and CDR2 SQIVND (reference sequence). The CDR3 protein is CATKSRGNYGYTF. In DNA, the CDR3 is TGTGCCACCAAAAGTCGGGGTAACTATGGCTACACCTTC.

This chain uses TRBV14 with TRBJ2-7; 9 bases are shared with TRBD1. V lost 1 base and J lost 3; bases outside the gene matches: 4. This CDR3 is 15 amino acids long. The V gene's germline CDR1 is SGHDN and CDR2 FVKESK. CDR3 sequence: CASSQGRTGVYEQYF. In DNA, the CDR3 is TGTGCCAGCAGCCAAGGTAGGACAGGGGTCTACGAGCAGTACTTC.

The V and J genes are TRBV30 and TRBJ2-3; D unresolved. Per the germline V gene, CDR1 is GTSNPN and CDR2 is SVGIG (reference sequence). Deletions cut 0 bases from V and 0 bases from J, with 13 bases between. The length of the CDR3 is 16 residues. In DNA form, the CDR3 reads TGTGCCTGGAGTGTACTTGGCGGTACTAGCACAGATACGCAGTATTTT. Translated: CAWSVLGGTSTDTQYF.